The next 22 T cell receptor beta chains were all read from a single sample in a study of T cell responses to AZD1222 COVID-19 vaccine. This table comes from immunoSEQ multiplex PCR, and its TCRdb copy is limited to in-frame clones, with some not included. The table lists 120,000 to 150,000 clones, about 91% of them singletons. The sample was peripheral blood, taken on day 0 of AZD1222 vaccination. The receptors here all came from an adult in good health.

The J gene is TRBJ1-1, the V gene TRBV5-1; D remains unclear. The CDR3 has 13 amino acids. V was trimmed by 7 bases and J by 4 bases, leaving 14 bases between them. Per the germline V gene, CDR1 is SGHRS and CDR2 is YFSETQ. CDR3 residues: CASFAVWGTEAFF. DNA for the CDR3: TGCGCCAGCTTCGCGGTTTGGGGCACTGAAGCTTTCTTT.

As concerns this clone: One end of the junction is discordant with germline, which a read error may explain. The chain joins TRBV7-3 to TRBJ2-1; D assignment may be TRBD1 or TRBD2 (5 bases each). Germline V gives CDR1 SGHTA, CDR2 FQGTGA. This CDR3 is built from 12 residues. CDR3 bases: TGTGCCAGCAGCTCATCCAGGGACCTAGCAGTCTTC. Its translation: CASSSSRDLAVF.

The chain uses TRBV6-5 and TRBJ2-7; TRBD1 agrees at 8 bases. Germline CDR1 is MNHEY and CDR2 is SVGAGI. V trimming: 7 bases; J trimming: 1 base; junction bases outside the gene matches: 3. The CDR3 totals 13 residues. The CDR3 DNA follows: TGTGCCAGCACCCGGACAGGGTCCTACGAGCAGTACTTC. This encodes CASTRTGSYEQYF.

For the CDR3, the DNA is TGTGCCAGCAGTTACAGGGTGAGGGCCCCAGGGTTCTTC. Amino acid sequence: CASSYRVRAPGFF. The V call is TRBV6-2 or TRBV6-3, the J call TRBJ2-1; perhaps TRBD2 as D (5 bases). Trimming took 2 bases from V and 15 from J, leaving 17 bases between them. The germline CDR1 and CDR2 sequences are MNHEY and SVGEGT. There are 13 residues in the CDR3.

This clone was picked up one time. This chain connects TRBV5-8 to TRBJ1-2, with 8 positions matching TRBD1. The germline V gene has CDR1 SGHTS and CDR2 YDEGEE. The CDR3 is 15 amino acids. J lost 0 bases, V lost 4 bases, and 5 bases had no gene match. The CDR3 protein is CASSADRETNYGYTF. The CDR3 DNA is TGTGCCAGCAGCGCGGACAGGGAAACTAACTATGGCTACACCTTC.

The chain uses TRBV6-5 and TRBJ1-1; D is unresolved. This CDR3 comprises 12 residues. V was clipped by 6 bases and J by 7 bases, with 12 bases between them. Germline lookup yields CDR1 MNHEY and CDR2 SVGAGI. The CDR3 nucleotides read TGTGCCAGCAGCCGAGACACACATGAAGCTTTCTTT. This gives the protein CASSRDTHEAFF.

The rearrangement uses TRBV28 and TRBJ1-6; a weak D match, TRBD1 (6 bases). CDR3 length: 16 residues. The V end lost 6 bases, the J end lost 1 base, and 13 bases lay between the germline ends. CDR1 is MDHEN, CDR2 SYDVKM, per germline. CDR3 nucleotide sequence: TGTGCCAGCAGGAATACAGGGAAATCCTATAATTCACCCCTCCACTTT. It codes for CASRNTGKSYNSPLHF.

This chain connects TRBV11-3 to TRBJ2-1; D tentatively fits TRBD1 or TRBD2 (5 bases each). The germline CDR1 and CDR2 sequences are SGHNT and YENEEA. This CDR3 comprises 16 residues. With 3 bases removed from V and 4 bases from J, the gap between germline ends came to 16 bases. DNA for the CDR3: TGTGCCAGCAGCTTCAGGGAGACGGGCTTATACAATGAGCAGTTCTTC. Protein sequence: CASSFRETGLYNEQFF.

There are a few counts of this clone. This rearrangement joins TRBV30 to TRBJ1-2; D is unresolved. Per the germline V gene, CDR1 is GTSNPN and CDR2 is SVGIG (reference sequence). The V end was cut by 5 bases, the J end by 2 bases, with 15 bases between. This CDR3 is built from 14 residues. CDR3 sequence: CAWGLRASNYGYTF. The CDR3 bases are TGTGCCTGGGGCCTGCGGGCGTCAAACTATGGCTACACCTTC.

The V gene is TRBV4-3, the J gene TRBJ1-1; 10 nucleotides line up with TRBD1. The CDR3 spans 21 residues. V dropped 0 bases and J dropped 1; count of bases not matched to a gene: 17. Germline values: CDR1 LGHNA, CDR2 YSLEER. CDR3 protein: CASSQDLWRDRGLEGNTEAFF. For the CDR3, the DNA is TGCGCCAGCAGCCAAGATCTTTGGAGGGACAGGGGTTTGGAGGGGAACACTGAAGCTTTCTTT.

The chain has TRBV6-2 or TRBV6-3 and TRBJ1-1; maybe TRBD1 (6 bases). The CDR3 covers 13 residues. From germline, CDR1 is MNHEY and CDR2 SVGEGT. V was shortened by 2 bases and J by 4 bases, with 8 bases between the two germline ends. The CDR3 DNA reads TGTGCCAGCAGTTACGGGGGCCTCACTGAAGCTTTCTTT. Translating it yields CASSYGGLTEAFF.

This clone has only one observation. The V call is TRBV6-5, the J call TRBJ1-5; D gene unclear. The CDR3 extends over 14 amino acids. The V end was cut by 8 bases, the J end by 0 bases, with 11 bases between. The germline CDR1 and CDR2 sequences are MNHEY and SVGAGI. The CDR3 DNA reads TGTGCCAGCTCAAGAGTTTATAGCAATCAGCCCCAGCATTTT. The encoded protein is CASSRVYSNQPQHF.

The chain uses TRBV12-5 and TRBJ1-1, with D unclear. V was pared by 3 bases and J by 1 base, with 6 bases between. The germline gives CDR1 LGHNT, CDR2 FRNRAP. The CDR3 loop spans 13 amino acids. The CDR3 is CASGFGPNTEAFF. In nucleotides, the CDR3 is TGTGCTAGTGGTTTCGGGCCGAACACTGAAGCTTTCTTT.

This clone has a handful of counts. The rearrangement links TRBV18 to TRBJ1-4; D is uncertain. Germline loops: CDR1 KGHSH, CDR2 LQKENI. Trimming removed 2 bases from V and 5 bases from J, with 9 bases in between. This CDR3 has 14 residues. CDR3 bases: TGTGCCAGCTCACCATGGACGCGAAATGAAAAACTGTTTTTT. Translating it yields CASSPWTRNEKLFF. The variable domain in full, with the rest retrieved from reference TRBV18 and TRBJ1-4, is NAGVMQNPRHLVRRRGQEARLRCSPMKGHSHVYWYRQLPEEGLKFMVYLQKENIIDESGMPKERFSAEFPKEGPSILRIQQVVRGDSAAYFCASSPWTRNEKLFFGSGTQLSVL.

This rearrangement joins TRBV10-1 to TRBJ2-5, with D possibly being TRBD1 (5 bases). The CDR3 spans 15 residues. V was trimmed by 9 bases and J by 6 bases, leaving 23 bases between them. CDR1 and CDR2 from the germline V gene are WNHNN and SYGVQD (reference sequence). Here the CDR3 DNA reads TGCGCCAGTCAGGGTGTACTCTCGCTGGGGAAGACCCAGTACTTC. Amino acids: CASQGVLSLGKTQYF.

J is TRBJ2-7 and V is TRBV5-1; perhaps TRBD1 as D (5 bases). Germline loops: CDR1 SGHRS, CDR2 YFSETQ. V shed 0 bases and J shed 6 bases, with 10 bases lying between them. The CDR3 runs 13 residues. The CDR3: CASSLVQRGEQYF. CDR3 sequence (DNA): TGCGCCAGCAGCTTGGTGCAAAGGGGCGAGCAGTACTTC.

The chain joins TRBV27 to TRBJ2-7; TRBD1 agrees at 7 bases. CDR1 MNHEY and CDR2 SMNVEV come from the germline V gene (reference sequence). The CDR3 has 19 residues. Trimming removed 3 bases from V and 3 bases from J; junction bases left unmatched: 20. The CDR3 nucleotides read TGTGCCAGCAGTTTGGTCGGACAGGCCCCTCCGTTAAGCGGCTACGAGCAGTACTTC. It codes for CASSLVGQAPPLSGYEQYF.

This chain links TRBV4-3 with TRBJ1-6; D is perhaps TRBD1 (6 bases). The germline V gene encodes CDR1 LGHNA and CDR2 YSLEER. The CDR3 extends over 16 amino acids. Trimming shortened V by 0 bases and J by 7 bases, and 13 bases separated the two germline ends. CDR3 loop: CASSQDPGDTNSPLHF. CDR3 nucleotide sequence: TGCGCCAGCAGCCAAGATCCCGGGGACACAAATTCACCCCTCCACTTT.

The chain joins TRBV10-2 to TRBJ2-1; D possibly corresponds to TRBD2 (7 bases). CDR1 and CDR2 (germline): WSHSY, SAAADI. V was cut by 8 bases and J by 9 bases, with 17 bases left in between. The CDR3 has 13 residues. The CDR3 nucleotides are TGCGCCAGCGCCCGGGGGGCCCGACTTGAGCAGTTCTTC. It codes for CASARGARLEQFF.

This sequence joins TRBV3-1 (or the pseudogene TRBV3-2) and TRBJ1-6; no clear D. Between the trimmed V and J ends, which lost 5 bases and 0 bases, there was a span of 5 bases. Looked up from germline, CDR1 is LGHDT and CDR2 is YNNKEL (reference sequence). The CDR3 totals 14 residues. The CDR3 DNA follows: TGTGCCAGCAGCGACTCCTCCTATAATTCACCCCTCCACTTT. This translates into CASSDSSYNSPLHF.

The rearrangement uses TRBV3-1 (or the pseudogene TRBV3-2) and TRBJ2-5; TRBD2 matches 13 bases. The germline gives CDR1 LGHDT, CDR2 YNNKEL (reference sequence). The CDR3 consists of 14 residues. Trimming took 7 bases from V and 9 from J; bases not matched to a gene: 8. CDR3 sequence reads: CASTPGLAGPPQYF. The CDR3 DNA sequence: TGTGCCAGCACACCGGGACTAGCGGGGCCCCCCCAGTACTTC.

V and J are TRBV30 and TRBJ1-1; D is uncertain. Germline V gene sequence: CDR1 GTSNPN, CDR2 SVGIG (reference sequence). The CDR3 consists of 13 residues. V was shortened by 3 bases and J by 0 bases, with 8 bases between the two germline ends. The CDR3 DNA follows: TGTGCCTGGAGACGCGCTTTGAACACTGAAGCTTTCTTT. Translating it yields CAWRRALNTEAFF. The whole variable domain, remainder taken from reference TRBV30 and TRBJ1-1, is SQTIHQWPATLVQPVGSPLSLECTVEGTSNPNLYWYRQAAGRGLQLLFYSVGIGQISSEVPQNLSASRPQDRQFILSSKKLLLSDSGFYLCAWRRALNTEAFFGQGTRLTVV.